The T cell receptor beta chain described here comes from a study of lymphopenia after photon versus proton radiotherapy. V was pared by 0 bases and J by 1 base, with 3 bases of the junction left unmatched. The CDR3 is made up of 16 amino acids. Germline lookup yields CDR1 SGHVS and CDR2 FQNEAQ. Sequencing used immunoSEQ multiplex PCR; TCRdb keeps in-frame clones, though not all of them. The sample holds about 8,300 clones, 80% to 90% seen once. The source material was peripheral blood, sampled from a patient treated with photon-based radiotherapy. The sequence came from a man at least 80 years old with cholangiocarcinoma. The chain carries TRBV7-8 and TRBJ1-5; 7 bases match TRBD1. CDR3 protein: CASSLAYRGSNQPQHF. CDR3 sequence (DNA): TGTGCCAGCAGCTTAGCCTACAGGGGAAGCAATCAGCCCCAGCATTTT. Full variable domain (rest looked up from reference TRBV7-8 and TRBJ1-5): GAGVSQSPRYKVAKRGQDVALRCDPISGHVSLFWYQQALGQGPEFLTYFQNEAQLDKSGLPSDRFFAERPEGSVSTLKIQRTQQEDSAVYLCASSLAYRGSNQPQHFGDGTRLSIL.